This record concerns one T cell receptor (beta chain) sequence. The data were taken from a study of blood T cell repertoires in COVID-19. Study summary: Samples of COVID-19 (acute and convalescent) were obtained from the United States, Italy and Spain. T cells, B-cell-depleted T cells, or PBMCs supplied cDNA or gDNA.

Libraries were prepared by immunoSEQ multiplex PCR; TCRdb keeps only in-frame clonotypes and omits some of them. The sample holds some 150,000 clones, approximately 92% seen once. Germline V gene sequence: CDR1 LNHDA, CDR2 SQIVND (reference sequence). V trimming: 5 bases; J trimming: 4 bases; junction bases outside the gene matches: 13. This CDR3 contains 17 residues. The TCR comes from a woman in her forties with acute or convalescent COVID-19. Material: peripheral blood. The chain has TRBV19 and TRBJ1-2, with TRBD1 matching 10 bases. The CDR3 loop reads CASSPPRQGAMGYGYTF. In DNA form, the CDR3 reads TGTGCCAGTAGTCCGCCCAGACAGGGGGCGATGGGCTATGGCTACACCTTC.